The 31 T cell receptor beta chains below were found in one sample sequenced in a study of shared clonotypes between healthy human individuals. TCRdb's table, derived via immunoSEQ multiplex PCR, lists solely in-frame clones and lacks some. The sample carries some 1,100,000 clones, around 78% recorded once. Sequencing used memory CD4+ T cells from PBMCs. Subset indicated: CD45RA-negative fraction. These receptors were taken from a man between 18 and 35 years old in good health. Some clones in this sample may be carry-over from other donors' samples.

To note about this clone: Other nucleotide sequences in the sample specify the same CDR3. This rearrangement joins TRBV7-2 to TRBJ1-5; the D gene is possibly TRBD1 (6 bases). Trimming cost V 1 base and J 4 bases, with 14 bases left between them. CDR1 is SGHTA, CDR2 FQGNSA, per germline. The CDR3 is made up of 16 amino acids. The CDR3 here is CASSLEAGRGNQPQHF. The CDR3 DNA follows: TGTGCCAGCAGCTTAGAGGCAGGGAGGGGGAATCAGCCCCAGCATTTT.

This chain links TRBV4-3 with TRBJ1-4, with TRBD1 matching over 7 bases. The CDR3 spans 15 residues. The trim removed 4 bases at V and 5 bases at J, leaving 7 bases unmatched. Germline CDR1 and CDR2: LGHNA and YSLEER. The CDR3 nucleotides read TGCGCCAGCAGCCCACAGGGGCTGAGGAATGAAAAACTGTTTTTT. This translates into CASSPQGLRNEKLFF.

The J gene is TRBJ1-1, the V gene TRBV29-1; D possibly corresponds to TRBD1 (6 bases). There are 16 residues in the CDR3. Trimming cost V 8 bases and J 1 base, with 23 bases left between them. The germline V gene has CDR1 SQVTM and CDR2 ANQGSEA. CDR3 sequence: CSLKRGRPIANTEAFF. The CDR3 nucleotides read TGCAGCCTTAAGAGGGGGAGGCCAATCGCGAACACTGAAGCTTTCTTT.

J is TRBJ1-4 and V is TRBV30; D uncertain. From germline, CDR1 is GTSNPN and CDR2 SVGIG (reference sequence). The CDR3 contains 12 residues. Trimming left V 4 bases short and J 8 bases short, with 11 bases between. CDR3 sequence (DNA): TGTGCCTGGACCTCGTACAGCGAAAAACTGTTTTTT. Translation gives CAWTSYSEKLFF.

The rearrangement links TRBV11-2 to TRBJ1-1; a possible D gene is TRBD1 (6 bases). Trimming removed 2 bases at V and 1 base at J, with 8 bases between. The CDR3 extends over 14 amino acids. The germline V gene has CDR1 SGHAT and CDR2 FQNNGV. Written as DNA, the CDR3 is TGTGCCAGCAGCTTACAGGGGCAGAACACTGAAGCTTTCTTT. Its protein product is CASSLQGQNTEAFF.

The chain employs TRBV5-1 and TRBJ1-5; maybe TRBD1 (5 bases). The CDR3 runs 14 residues. The V and J ends lost 0 bases and 7 bases respectively, with 11 bases between them. From germline, CDR1 is SGHRS and CDR2 YFSETQ. The CDR3 DNA reads as TGCGCCAGCAGCTTGGGAACAAGGGGACAGCCCCAGCATTTT. This gives the protein CASSLGTRGQPQHF.

This chain joins TRBV5-8 and TRBJ2-1, with no clear D. Germline loops: CDR1 SGHTS, CDR2 YDEGEE. V lost 0 bases and J lost 0, with 7 bases in between. CDR3 length: 15 amino acids. The CDR3: CASSLGFSSYNEQFF. CDR3 in DNA: TGTGCCAGCAGCTTGGGATTCAGCTCCTACAATGAGCAGTTCTTC.

V gene TRBV30 combines with J gene TRBJ2-6; maybe TRBD2 (6 bases). Germline V gene lookup returns CDR1 GTSNPN and CDR2 SVGIG (reference sequence). V gave up 1 base and J gave up 2 bases, with 18 bases separating them. This CDR3 has 18 amino acids. The chain's CDR3 is CAWSGAALPSAGANVLTF. In DNA form, the CDR3 reads TGTGCCTGGAGTGGGGCAGCCCTTCCTAGCGCTGGGGCCAACGTCCTGACTTTC.

This clone was seen only a few times. At one boundary the junction diverges from the germline segment, which might be a read error. The J gene is TRBJ1-4, the V gene TRBV7-2, with D unresolved. CDR1 and CDR2 from the germline V gene are SGHTA and FQGNSA. The CDR3 is 14 residues long. CDR3 protein: CASSLGTRNGKLFF. Written as DNA, the CDR3 is TGTGCCAGCAGCTTAGGGACCCGAAATGGAAAACTGTTTTTT.

Note on this clone: This sample includes further DNA sequences coding for the same CDR3. The V gene is TRBV11-2, the J gene TRBJ2-7; D not resolved. Trimming shortened V by 1 base and J by 3 bases, and 4 bases separated the two germline ends. Germline V lookup: CDR1 SGHAT, CDR2 FQNNGV. CDR3 size: 12 residues. CDR3 loop: CASSLVGYEQYF. Here the CDR3 DNA reads TGTGCCAGCAGCTTAGTAGGCTACGAGCAGTACTTC.

The chain uses TRBV11-2 and TRBJ1-4, with no clear D. V gave up 7 bases and J gave up 0 bases, with 9 bases separating them. The CDR3 contains 14 residues. Germline V gene sequence: CDR1 SGHAT, CDR2 FQNNGV. In nucleotides, the CDR3 is TGTGCCAGCACCCTCGAAGCAACTAATGAAAAACTGTTTTTT. It translates to CASTLEATNEKLFF.

This clone has a handful of counts. The chain links TRBV11-2 to TRBJ2-1; 8 nucleotides agree with TRBD1. V shed 2 bases, J shed 4 bases, and the junction held 7 bases outside the gene matches. CDR1 SGHAT and CDR2 FQNNGV come from the germline V gene. The CDR3 contains 16 residues. CDR3: CASSLNGQGGYNEQFF. For the CDR3, the DNA is TGTGCCAGCAGCTTAAACGGACAGGGCGGGTACAATGAGCAGTTCTTC.

About this clone itself: A much larger clone lies a single base off, so this may be a read error. This rearrangement joins TRBV7-2 to TRBJ2-2, with a tentative D call TRBD2 (5 bases). There are 16 residues in the CDR3. The V end lost 2 bases, the J end lost 4 bases, and 14 bases lay between the germline ends. Germline V gives CDR1 SGHTA, CDR2 FQGNSA. The CDR3 protein is CASSLISGTSTGELFF. The DNA for the CDR3 is TGTGCCAGCAGCTTAATAAGCGGAACTAGCACCGGGGAGCTGTTTTTT.

V usage is TRBV5-1 and J usage is TRBJ1-4, with TRBD1 matching over 7 bases. The CDR3 totals 16 residues. Losses at the gene ends were 3 bases for V and 5 bases for J; bases not matched to a gene: 10. Germline values: CDR1 SGHRS, CDR2 YFSETQ. CDR3 nucleotide sequence: TGCGCCAGCAGCTCAACCCCGGGACAGCTCAATGAAAAACTGTTTTTT. Protein product: CASSSTPGQLNEKLFF.

V is TRBV5-1 and J is TRBJ1-1; D is uncertain. The CDR3 is 16 residues long. Looked up from germline, CDR1 is SGHRS and CDR2 is YFSETQ. V shed 0 bases and J shed 3 bases, with 15 bases lying between them. The chain's CDR3 is CASSLGSADADTEAFF. CDR3 in DNA: TGCGCCAGCAGCTTGGGAAGTGCAGATGCGGACACTGAAGCTTTCTTT.

This clone was recorded once. The chain uses TRBV4-2 and TRBJ2-1; D possibly matches TRBD1 or TRBD2 (5 bases each). Trimming cost V 2 bases and J 5 bases, with 10 bases left between them. Germline values: CDR1 LGHNA, CDR2 YNFKEQ. This CDR3 is 14 amino acids long. CDR3 nucleotide sequence: TGTGCCAGCAGCCAACGGGGCATAAACAATGAGCAGTTCTTC. Its translation is CASSQRGINNEQFF.

The chain is built from TRBV6-1 and TRBJ1-3; TRBD1 is a possible D gene (5 bases). Between the trimmed V and J ends, which lost 4 bases and 2 bases, there was a span of 18 bases. CDR3 length: 17 amino acids. Per germline, CDR1 MNHNS and CDR2 SASEGT. The CDR3 sequence: CASSAIYGGDPGNTIYF. The CDR3 nucleotides are TGTGCCAGCAGTGCTATCTACGGGGGGGACCCTGGAAACACCATATATTTT.

This clone has just a few counts. The chain joins TRBV6-1 to TRBJ1-2; 9 bases match TRBD1. Germline V gene lookup returns CDR1 MNHNS and CDR2 SASEGT. V was pared by 7 bases and J by 0 bases, with 3 bases of the junction left unmatched. The CDR3 has 14 amino acids. CDR3 nucleotide sequence: TGTGCCAGCAAGGACAGGGGCTCTAACTATGGCTACACCTTC. Amino acid sequence: CASKDRGSNYGYTF.

The chain uses TRBV30 and TRBJ1-2, with D unclear. Germline V CDR1 and CDR2: GTSNPN, SVGIG (reference sequence). The CDR3 covers 11 residues. Trimming removed 1 base from V and 8 bases from J, with 8 bases in between. Written as DNA, the CDR3 is TGTGCCTGGAGTGAATTAATGGGCTACACCTTC. Protein product: CAWSELMGYTF.

The chain has TRBV27 and TRBJ2-5; no clear D gene. Deletions cut 2 bases from V and 1 base from J, with 5 bases between. CDR1 is MNHEY, CDR2 SMNVEV, per germline (reference sequence). The CDR3 contains 13 residues. The CDR3 loop is CASSLRIQETQYF. The CDR3 DNA reads TGTGCCAGCAGTTTAAGGATCCAAGAGACCCAGTACTTC.

This clone was seen repeatedly, ten times or more. V and J are TRBV30 and TRBJ1-3; D might be TRBD1 (6 bases). Germline V gene sequence: CDR1 GTSNPN, CDR2 SVGIG (reference sequence). The V end was cut by 1 base, the J end by 0 bases, with 10 bases between. CDR3 length: 15 residues. CDR3 sequence: CAWSARGASGNTIYF. CDR3 bases: TGTGCCTGGAGTGCCAGGGGAGCCTCTGGAAACACCATATATTTT.

The J gene is TRBJ2-7, the V gene TRBV30, with TRBD2 matching 8 bases. The length of the CDR3 is 13 residues. Germline CDR1 GTSNPN, CDR2 SVGIG (reference sequence). The V gene end was trimmed by 5 bases and the J gene end by 12 bases; junction bases not matched to a gene: 15. This CDR3 is CAWCRGAGGKWYF. DNA for the CDR3: TGTGCCTGGTGCCGGGGGGCGGGAGGAAAATGGTACTTC.

The chain carries TRBV7-2 and TRBJ1-3; weak D call: TRBD1 (5 bases). The germline CDR1 and CDR2 sequences are SGHTA and FQGNSA. The CDR3 length is 16 residues. V was shortened by 1 base and J by 4 bases, with 14 bases between the two germline ends. The CDR3 nucleotides are TGTGCCAGCAGCTTAGTAGGTGTCAGGGCGGGAAACACCATATATTTT. Residues: CASSLVGVRAGNTIYF. The entire variable domain, with the rest obtained from reference TRBV7-2 and TRBJ1-3, is as follows: GAGVSQSPSNKVTEKGKDVELRCDPISGHTALYWYRQSLGQGLEFLIYFQGNSAPDKSGLPSDRFSAERTGGSVSTLTIQRTQQEDSAVYLCASSLVGVRAGNTIYFGEGSWLTVV.

The chain uses TRBV7-7 and TRBJ2-1, with 14 bases aligning to TRBD2. This CDR3 spans 15 amino acids. Germline assignment: CDR1 SSHAT and CDR2 FNYEAQ (reference sequence). The V gene end was trimmed by 4 bases and the J gene end by 9 bases; junction bases not matched to a gene: 5. In DNA form, the CDR3 reads TGTGCCAGCAGCTCCGGGACTAGCGGGAGAGGTGAGCAGTTCTTC. Translated, it gives CASSSGTSGRGEQFF.

The rearrangement uses TRBV14 and TRBJ2-5; maybe TRBD2 (6 bases). The CDR3 is 14 residues long. The V gene lost 2 bases and the J gene lost 2 bases, with 9 bases spanning the gap. Looked up from germline, CDR1 is SGHDN and CDR2 is FVKESK. CDR3 protein: CASSQLDYQETQYF. The CDR3 region has the DNA TGTGCCAGCAGCCAATTGGACTATCAAGAGACCCAGTACTTC.

The chain recombines TRBV5-1 with TRBJ2-1; D not resolved. The CDR3 runs to 16 residues. Trimming pared 4 bases from V and 4 bases from J, leaving 18 bases between. CDR1 and CDR2 (germline): SGHRS, YFSETQ. The CDR3 DNA is TGCGCCAGCAGCCCTTTGCCCACGGACGGGTACAATGAGCAGTTCTTC. Residues: CASSPLPTDGYNEQFF.

This rearrangement joins TRBV15 to TRBJ2-7; D may be TRBD1 or TRBD2 (6 bases each). Looked up from germline, CDR1 is LNHNV and CDR2 is YYDKDF (reference sequence). The germline V and J ends were trimmed by 1 base and 4 bases, with 14 bases remaining between them. CDR3 size: 15 residues. The CDR3 sequence is CATSRGREQGYEQYF. The CDR3 coding sequence is TGTGCCACCAGCAGAGGTCGGGAGCAGGGGTACGAGCAGTACTTC. Filled out from reference TRBV15 and TRBJ2-7, the complete variable domain reads DAMVIQNPRYQVTQFGKPVTLSCSQTLNHNVMYWYQQKSSQAPKLLFHYYDKDFNNEADTPDNFQSRRPNTSFCFLDIRSPGLGDTAMYLCATSRGREQGYEQYFGPGTRLTVT.

This chain joins TRBV15 and TRBJ1-1; D gene unclear. Germline V gene lookup returns CDR1 LNHNV and CDR2 YYDKDF (reference sequence). This CDR3 has 13 amino acids. The V end was cut by 1 base, the J end by 8 bases, with 11 bases between. CDR3 amino acids: CATSRAAAAEAFF. The DNA for the CDR3 is TGTGCCACCAGCAGAGCTGCCGCAGCAGAAGCTTTCTTT. Full variable domain (missing parts from reference TRBV15 and TRBJ1-1): DAMVIQNPRYQVTQFGKPVTLSCSQTLNHNVMYWYQQKSSQAPKLLFHYYDKDFNNEADTPDNFQSRRPNTSFCFLDIRSPGLGDTAMYLCATSRAAAAEAFFGQGTRLTVV.

The chain joins TRBV18 to TRBJ2-2; D unclear. V shed 5 bases and J shed 4 bases, with 8 bases lying between them. The germline gives CDR1 KGHSH, CDR2 LQKENI. The CDR3 totals 13 residues. The CDR3 here is CASSTVATGELFF. In DNA form, the CDR3 reads TGTGCCAGCTCAACAGTGGCCACCGGGGAGCTGTTTTTT. Full variable domain (remainder filled in from reference TRBV18 and TRBJ2-2): NAGVMQNPRHLVRRRGQEARLRCSPMKGHSHVYWYRQLPEEGLKFMVYLQKENIIDESGMPKERFSAEFPKEGPSILRIQQVVRGDSAAYFCASSTVATGELFFGEGSRLTVL.

The chain recombines TRBV6-1 with TRBJ1-1; D is ambiguous. V gave up 3 bases and J gave up 4 bases, with 9 bases separating them. This CDR3 spans 13 amino acids. The germline V gene encodes CDR1 MNHNS and CDR2 SASEGT. CDR3 bases: TGTGCCAGCAGTGAGCCCTACGGCACTGAAGCTTTCTTT. Amino acids: CASSEPYGTEAFF.

This clone has at least ten counts. The rearrangement links TRBV5-1 to TRBJ1-1, with no clear D. V was shortened by 3 bases and J by 1 base, with 10 bases between the two germline ends. Per germline, CDR1 SGHRS and CDR2 YFSETQ. CDR3 size: 14 residues. This chain's CDR3 is CASSSTGPNTEAFF. DNA for the CDR3: TGCGCCAGCAGCTCGACGGGCCCGAACACTGAAGCTTTCTTT.